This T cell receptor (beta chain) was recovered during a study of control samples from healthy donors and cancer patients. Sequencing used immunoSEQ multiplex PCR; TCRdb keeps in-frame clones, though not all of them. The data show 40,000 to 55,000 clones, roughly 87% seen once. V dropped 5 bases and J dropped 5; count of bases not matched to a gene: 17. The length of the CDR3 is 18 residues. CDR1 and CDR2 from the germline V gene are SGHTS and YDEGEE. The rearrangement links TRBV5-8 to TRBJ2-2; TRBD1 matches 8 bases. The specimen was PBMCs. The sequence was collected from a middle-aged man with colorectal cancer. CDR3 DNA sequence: TGTGCCAGCAGATGGGGACAGGATTTACTTACTATGACCGGGGAGCTGTTTTTT. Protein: CASRWGQDLLTMTGELFF. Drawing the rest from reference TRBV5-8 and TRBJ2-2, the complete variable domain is EAGVTQSPTHLIKTRGQQATLRCSPISGHTSVYWYQQALGLGLQFLLWYDEGEERNRGNFPPRFSGRQFPNYSSELNVNALELEDSALYLCASRWGQDLLTMTGELFFGEGSRLTVL.